The next 12 T cell receptor beta chains were all read from a single sample in a study of shared clonotypes between healthy human individuals. Sequencing used immunoSEQ multiplex PCR; TCRdb keeps in-frame clones, though not all of them. The table has about 2,100,000 clones, 93% seen once. Only CD45RO-negative cells positively selected for CCR7 counted as naive CD8 cells, so terminally differentiated effector memory CD45RA+ cells were excluded. Input material: naive CD8+ T cells from PBMCs. These receptors all stem from a man aged 18 to 30 in good health. Some clones in this sample may be carry-over from other donors' samples.

The rearrangement joins TRBV29-1 to TRBJ2-6; D remains unclear. The V gene lost 0 bases and the J gene lost 0 bases, with 9 bases spanning the gap. Germline V gene sequence: CDR1 SQVTM, CDR2 ANQGSEA. The CDR3 spans 16 residues. As DNA, the CDR3 is TGCAGCGTTGAAGATTTTGCCCGCTCTGGGGCCAACGTCCTGACTTTC. This gives the protein CSVEDFARSGANVLTF.

This chain connects TRBV9 to TRBJ2-7, with 8 bases lining up with TRBD1. The CDR3 is 16 amino acids. The junction had 12 bases not matched to a gene; V was cut back by 2 bases and J by 5 bases. Germline V gene data show CDR1 as SGDLS and CDR2 as YYNGEE. This CDR3 is CASSVSWLGQGNEQYF. The CDR3 DNA sequence: TGTGCCAGCAGCGTCTCATGGTTAGGACAGGGCAACGAGCAGTACTTC.

The rearrangement joins TRBV7-9 to TRBJ2-1; 13 bases are shared with TRBD2. J was trimmed by 14 bases and V by 4 bases; bases with no gene match: 2. Germline CDR1 SEHNR, CDR2 FQNEAQ (reference sequence). This CDR3 region has 12 residues. CDR3 sequence reads: CASSYGLAGEFF. The CDR3 nucleotides read TGTGCCAGCAGCTATGGACTAGCGGGGGAGTTCTTC.

The CDR3, as DNA: TGTGCCAGCAGCTTAGGGCAGGGGGCAAGGTCCGGTGAGCAGTTCTTC. Translated, it gives CASSLGQGARSGEQFF. The chain has TRBV7-9 and TRBJ2-1; TRBD1 matches 8 bases. The CDR3 contains 16 residues. The J segment lost 9 bases and the V segment lost 1 base, leaving 11 bases of the junction unmatched. Per the germline V gene, CDR1 is SEHNR and CDR2 is FQNEAQ (reference sequence). Supplemented by reference TRBV7-9 and TRBJ2-1, the full variable domain reads DTGVSQNPRHKITKRGQNVTFRCDPISEHNRLYWYRQTLGQGPEFLTYFQNEAQLEKSRLLSDRFSAERPKGSFSTLEIQRTEQGDSAMYLCASSLGQGARSGEQFFGPGTRLTVL.

The chain combines TRBV2 with TRBJ2-5, with 10 bases identical to TRBD1. Germline loops: CDR1 SNHLY, CDR2 FYNNEI. CDR3 length: 14 residues. The junction had 4 bases not matched to a gene; V was cut back by 5 bases and J by 4 bases. CDR3 region: CASSLGQGVETQYF. The CDR3 nucleotides read TGTGCCAGCAGTCTCGGACAGGGGGTAGAGACCCAGTACTTC.

The V gene is TRBV11-2, the J gene TRBJ2-3; maybe TRBD2 (5 bases). The germline CDR1 and CDR2 sequences are SGHAT and FQNNGV. Trimming cost V 5 bases and J 5 bases, with 20 bases left between them. The CDR3 sequence is 16 residues long. The CDR3 DNA is TGTGCCAGCAGCCCCGGGGTTAGGAGGTCGAGAGATACGCAGTATTTT. Protein: CASSPGVRRSRDTQYF. The full variable domain, rest sourced from reference TRBV11-2 and TRBJ2-3, is EAGVAQSPRYKIIEKRQSVAFWCNPISGHATLYWYQQILGQGPKLLIQFQNNGVVDDSQLPKDRFSAERLKGVDSTLKIQPAKLEDSAVYLCASSPGVRRSRDTQYFGPGTRLTVL.

This clone was recorded once. The V call is TRBV7-2, the J call TRBJ2-7; 9 nucleotides match TRBD2. The CDR3 runs to 15 residues. From germline, CDR1 is SGHTA and CDR2 FQGNSA. With V trimmed by 5 bases and J by 1 base, 6 bases remained unmatched. The DNA for the CDR3 is TGTGCCAGCAGCACCCGACTAGCGGAATCCTACGAGCAGTACTTC. Residues: CASSTRLAESYEQYF.

The chain is built from TRBV11-2 and TRBJ2-2; D may match TRBD1 or TRBD2 (5 bases each). The germline gives CDR1 SGHAT, CDR2 FQNNGV. Between the trimmed V and J ends, which lost 5 bases and 4 bases, there was a span of 20 bases. This CDR3 is 17 amino acids long. This CDR3 is CASSNKGGRAGTGELFF. The CDR3 DNA is TGTGCCAGCAGCAATAAGGGCGGCAGGGCGGGCACCGGGGAGCTGTTTTTT.

This clone came up once. The rearrangement uses TRBV18 and TRBJ2-4, with 13 positions matching TRBD2. Germline loops: CDR1 KGHSH, CDR2 LQKENI. Germline trimming cut 3 bases from V and 7 bases from J; bases unmatched to any gene: 9. This CDR3 region has 17 residues. The CDR3 nucleotides are TGTGCCAGCTCACCTAGAGGACTAGCGGGAGTCGGTAACATTCAGTACTTC. This sequence encodes CASSPRGLAGVGNIQYF.

The chain joins TRBV5-6 to TRBJ1-2; 11 bases fit TRBD1. V was pared by 4 bases and J by 2 bases, with 10 bases of the junction left unmatched. Germline V gene sequence: CDR1 SGHDT, CDR2 YYEEEE. The CDR3 spans 17 residues. The CDR3 DNA sequence: TGTGCCAGCAGCCCGGCCGGACAGGGGGCTTGGAACTATGGCTACACCTTC. This translates into CASSPAGQGAWNYGYTF. The whole variable domain, filled in from reference TRBV5-6 and TRBJ1-2, reads DAGVTQSPTHLIKTRGQQVTLRCSPKSGHDTVSWYQQALGQGPQFIFQYYEEEERQRGNFPDRFSGHQFPNYSSELNVNALLLGDSALYLCASSPAGQGAWNYGYTFGSGTRLTVV.

The chain couples TRBV9 to TRBJ2-2; 8 nucleotides align to TRBD1. The CDR3 contains 16 residues. Germline CDR1 is SGDLS and CDR2 is YYNGEE. Losses at the gene ends were 3 bases for V and 4 bases for J; bases not matched to a gene: 8. The CDR3: CASSADQDRATGELFF. The CDR3 nucleotides are TGTGCCAGCAGCGCCGATCAGGACAGGGCCACCGGGGAGCTGTTTTTT.

A few counts support this clone. The same CDR3 is also encoded by other DNA sequences in this sample. The V call is TRBV5-5, the J call TRBJ1-1; D gene ambiguous. V was pared by 2 bases and J by 4 bases, with 6 bases between. CDR3 size: 12 residues. The germline V gene has CDR1 SGHKS and CDR2 YYEKEE (reference sequence). The CDR3 nucleotides are TGTGCCAGCAGCTTAGGTCCCACTGAAGCTTTCTTT. Translating it yields CASSLGPTEAFF. Full variable domain (outside the CDR3, taken from reference TRBV5-5 and TRBJ1-1): DAGVTQSPTHLIKTRGQQVTLRCSPISGHKSVSWYQQVLGQGPQFIFQYYEKEERGRGNFPDRFSARQFPNYSSELNVNALLLGDSALYLCASSLGPTEAFFGQGTRLTVV.